This T cell receptor (beta chain) was recorded in a study of T cell repertoires and HLA-DP antigens. General study points: Against both alloantigens, CD137+ clonality was similar, roughly 0.42.

Comment on this clone: Its antigen is unidentified.

V was clipped by 7 bases and J by 4 bases, with 14 bases between them. Looked up from germline, CDR1 is SGHTA and CDR2 is FQGNSA. The CDR3 spans 15 residues. The protocol was immunoSEQ multiplex PCR, while the TCRdb copy is restricted to in-frame clones and leaves out a portion. The sample holds about 89,000 clones; 86% are singletons and the top ten take about 1.5%. The sequenced material came from CD4+ T cells from PBMCs. The TCR originated in a man aged 45-65 years in good health and CMV-seronegative. V and J are TRBV7-2 and TRBJ2-6, with D perhaps matching TRBD1 (5 bases). The chain's CDR3 is CASTPQGSGANVLTF. DNA for the CDR3: TGTGCCAGCACCCCCCAGGGATCCGGGGCCAACGTCCTGACTTTC.